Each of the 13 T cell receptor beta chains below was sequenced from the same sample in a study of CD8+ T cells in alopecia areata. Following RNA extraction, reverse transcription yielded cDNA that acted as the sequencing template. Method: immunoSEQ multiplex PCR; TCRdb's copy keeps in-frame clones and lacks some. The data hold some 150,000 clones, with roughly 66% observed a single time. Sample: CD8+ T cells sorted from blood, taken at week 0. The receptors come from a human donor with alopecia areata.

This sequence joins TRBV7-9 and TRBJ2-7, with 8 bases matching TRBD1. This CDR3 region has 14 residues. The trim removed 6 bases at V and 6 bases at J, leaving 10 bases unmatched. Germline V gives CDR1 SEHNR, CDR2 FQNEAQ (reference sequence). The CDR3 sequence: CASRQTGTGVEQYF. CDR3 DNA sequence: TGTGCCAGCAGACAAACCGGGACAGGCGTCGAGCAGTACTTC.

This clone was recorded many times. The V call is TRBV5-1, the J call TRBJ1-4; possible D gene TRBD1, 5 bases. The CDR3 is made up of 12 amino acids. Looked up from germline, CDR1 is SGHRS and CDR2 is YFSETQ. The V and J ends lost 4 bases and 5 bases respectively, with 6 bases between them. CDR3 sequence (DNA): TGCGCCAGCAGCCGGGACAATGAAAAACTGTTTTTT. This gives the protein CASSRDNEKLFF.

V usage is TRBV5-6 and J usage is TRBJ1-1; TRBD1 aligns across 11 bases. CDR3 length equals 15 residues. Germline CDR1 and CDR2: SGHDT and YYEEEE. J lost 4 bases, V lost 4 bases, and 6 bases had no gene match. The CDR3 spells CASSVGQGAGTEAFF. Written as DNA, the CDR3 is TGTGCCAGCAGCGTAGGACAGGGGGCCGGCACTGAAGCTTTCTTT.

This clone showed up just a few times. The CDR3, as DNA: TGTGCCAGCAGTTCGATGGTAGCGGGGGGCCAAGTCAACAATGAGCAGTTCTTC. Its translation: CASSSMVAGGQVNNEQFF. The chain uses TRBV28 and TRBJ2-1, with 10 bases identical to TRBD2. The J segment lost 5 bases and the V segment lost 4 bases, leaving 14 bases of the junction unmatched. CDR1 MDHEN and CDR2 SYDVKM come from the germline V gene. The CDR3 runs to 18 residues.

CDR3 protein: CALPRRDADTQYF. In DNA, the CDR3 is TGTGCCTTACCCCGGCGCGATGCAGATACGCAGTATTTT. The V gene is TRBV30, the J gene TRBJ2-3, with D uncertain. CDR3 length equals 13 residues. V dropped 7 bases and J dropped 4 bases, with 15 bases sitting between them. The V gene's germline CDR1 is GTSNPN and CDR2 SVGIG (reference sequence).

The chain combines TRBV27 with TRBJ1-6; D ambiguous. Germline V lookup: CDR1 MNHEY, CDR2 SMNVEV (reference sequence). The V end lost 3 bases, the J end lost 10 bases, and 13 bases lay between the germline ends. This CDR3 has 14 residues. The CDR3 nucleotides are TGTGCCAGCAGTTTGAAGAACAACCTGTCACCCCTCCACTTT. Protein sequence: CASSLKNNLSPLHF.

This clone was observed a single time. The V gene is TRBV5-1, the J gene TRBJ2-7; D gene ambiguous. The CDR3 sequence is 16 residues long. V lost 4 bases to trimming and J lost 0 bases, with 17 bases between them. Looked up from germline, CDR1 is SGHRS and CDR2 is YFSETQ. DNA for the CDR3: TGCGCCAGCAGCCACACAGAGACTTCTTACTCCTACGAGCAGTACTTC. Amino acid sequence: CASSHTETSYSYEQYF.

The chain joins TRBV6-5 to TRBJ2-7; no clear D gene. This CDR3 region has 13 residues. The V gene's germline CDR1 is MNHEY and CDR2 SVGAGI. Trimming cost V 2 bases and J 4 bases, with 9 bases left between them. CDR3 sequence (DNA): TGTGCCAGCAGTTACGCTGGTGGGTACGAGCAGTACTTC. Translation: CASSYAGGYEQYF.

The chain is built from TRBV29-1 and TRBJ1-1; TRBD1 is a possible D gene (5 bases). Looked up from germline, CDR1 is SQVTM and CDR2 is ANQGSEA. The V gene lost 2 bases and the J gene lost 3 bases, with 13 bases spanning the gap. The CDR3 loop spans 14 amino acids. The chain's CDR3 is CSVEIGAPYTEAFF. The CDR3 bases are TGCAGCGTTGAAATCGGGGCCCCTTACACTGAAGCTTTCTTT.

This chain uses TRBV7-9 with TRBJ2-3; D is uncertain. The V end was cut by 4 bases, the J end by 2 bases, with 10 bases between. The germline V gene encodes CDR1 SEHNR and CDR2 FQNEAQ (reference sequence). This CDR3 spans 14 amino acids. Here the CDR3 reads CASSWTVVTDTQYF. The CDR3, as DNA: TGTGCCAGCAGCTGGACGGTCGTCACAGATACGCAGTATTTT.

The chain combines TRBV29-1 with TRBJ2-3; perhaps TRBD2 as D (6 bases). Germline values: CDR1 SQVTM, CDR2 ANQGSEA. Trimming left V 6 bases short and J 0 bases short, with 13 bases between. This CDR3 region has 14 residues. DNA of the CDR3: TGCAGCGTCCCCCCGCGGGACAGCACAGATACGCAGTATTTT. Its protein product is CSVPPRDSTDTQYF.

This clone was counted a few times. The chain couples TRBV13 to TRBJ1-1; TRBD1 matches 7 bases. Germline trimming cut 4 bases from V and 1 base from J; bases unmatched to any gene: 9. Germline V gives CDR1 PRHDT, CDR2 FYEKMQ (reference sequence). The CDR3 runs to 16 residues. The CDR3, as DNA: TGTGCCAGCAGCTCAAGGGACAGAGATAGGAACACTGAAGCTTTCTTT. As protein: CASSSRDRDRNTEAFF.

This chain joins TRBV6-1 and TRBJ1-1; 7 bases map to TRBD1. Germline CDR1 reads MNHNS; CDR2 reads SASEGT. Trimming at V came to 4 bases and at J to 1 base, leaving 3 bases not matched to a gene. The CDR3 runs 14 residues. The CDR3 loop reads CASSANRGNTEAFF. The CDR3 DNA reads TGTGCCAGCAGTGCGAACAGGGGGAACACTGAAGCTTTCTTT.